Listed below are T cell receptor beta chains from one sample, sequenced in a study of blood T cell repertoires in COVID-19. Clones were read by immunoSEQ multiplex PCR, and TCRdb kept only the in-frame ones, dropping some. This table has approximately 250,000 clones, about 79% appearing once. The sample comprised peripheral blood. The receptors stem from a man aged 40-50 years who had recovered from COVID-19. CDR3s include the opening cysteine and the closing phenylalanine or tryptophan. The order of the fields is CDR3 protein, CDR3 DNA, V gene, J gene, D gene, clone size. D genes are given only for firm matches. The size entry is marked missing in some rows and otherwise reads once, few, many or a size class.

CASSPRRGTNEKLFF	TGTGCCAGCTCACCCCGCAGGGGTACTAATGAAAAACTGTTTTTT	TRBV18	TRBJ1-4	-	-
CASSGDSQGGQYF	TGTGCCAGCAGTGGGGACAGCCAAGGGGGGCAGTACTTC	TRBV2	TRBJ2-7	TRBD1	-
CASSSTEITTNYGYTF	TGTGCCAGCAGTTCGACAGAAATAACTACTAACTATGGCTACACCTTC	TRBV6-5	TRBJ1-2	-	-
CASRLTSGPYEQYF	TGTGCCAGCAGGTTGACTAGCGGTCCCTACGAGCAGTACTTC	TRBV7-2	TRBJ2-7	TRBD2	-
CATSRAMDSVSSYEQYF	TGTGCCACCAGCAGAGCGATGGACAGCGTTAGCTCCTACGAGCAGTACTTC	TRBV15	TRBJ2-7	-	once
CASSGGQFSGNTIYF	TGTGCCAGCAGCGGCGGACAGTTCTCTGGAAACACCATATATTTT	TRBV9	TRBJ1-3	-	-
CASTPSQVMGRNEQFF	TGTGCCAGCACCCCAAGCCAGGTTATGGGGCGCAATGAGCAGTTCTTC	TRBV7-8	TRBJ2-1	-	few
CSVGRAGELFF	TGCAGCGTTGGTCGGGCCGGGGAGCTGTTTTTT	TRBV29-1	TRBJ2-2	-	-
CASSTGRQALSTDTQYF	TGTGCCAGCAGCACCGGCCGACAGGCGTTAAGCACAGATACGCAGTATTTT	TRBV5-5	TRBJ2-3	-	-
CASSLQGPYTEAFF	TGTGCCAGCAGTTTACAGGGACCTTACACTGAAGCTTTCTTT	TRBV2	TRBJ1-1	-	-